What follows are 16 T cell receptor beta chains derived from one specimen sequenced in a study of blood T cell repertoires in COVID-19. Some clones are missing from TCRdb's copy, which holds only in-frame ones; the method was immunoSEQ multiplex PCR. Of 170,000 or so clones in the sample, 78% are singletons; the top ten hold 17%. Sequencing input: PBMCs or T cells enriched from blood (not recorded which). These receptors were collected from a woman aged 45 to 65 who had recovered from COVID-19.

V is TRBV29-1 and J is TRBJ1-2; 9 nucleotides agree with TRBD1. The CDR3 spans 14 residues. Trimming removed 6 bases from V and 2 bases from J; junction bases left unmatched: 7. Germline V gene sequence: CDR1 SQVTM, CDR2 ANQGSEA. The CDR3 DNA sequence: TGCAGCGTCGATAAGGACAGGGGAAACTATGGCTACACCTTC. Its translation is CSVDKDRGNYGYTF.

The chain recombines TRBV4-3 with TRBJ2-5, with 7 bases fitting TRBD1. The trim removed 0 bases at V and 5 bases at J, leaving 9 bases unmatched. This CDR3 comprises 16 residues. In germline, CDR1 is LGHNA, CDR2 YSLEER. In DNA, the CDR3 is TGCGCCAGCAGCCAAGATCGCAGGGGGAAGGGCGAGACCCAGTACTTC. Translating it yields CASSQDRRGKGETQYF.

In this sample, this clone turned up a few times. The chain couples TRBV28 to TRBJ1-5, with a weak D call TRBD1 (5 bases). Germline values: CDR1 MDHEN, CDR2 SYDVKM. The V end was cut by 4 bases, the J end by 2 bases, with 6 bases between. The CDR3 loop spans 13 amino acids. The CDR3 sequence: CASSWGGNQPQHF. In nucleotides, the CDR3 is TGTGCCAGCAGTTGGGGGGGCAATCAGCCCCAGCATTTT.

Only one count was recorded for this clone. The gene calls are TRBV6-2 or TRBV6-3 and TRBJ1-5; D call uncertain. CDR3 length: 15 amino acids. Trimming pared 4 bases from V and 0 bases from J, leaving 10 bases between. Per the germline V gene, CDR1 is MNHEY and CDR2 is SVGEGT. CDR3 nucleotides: TGTGCCAGCAGTTTCCCGGGATATAGCAATCAGCCCCAGCATTTT. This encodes CASSFPGYSNQPQHF.

DNA of the CDR3: TGTGCCAGCTCACCACTTCCTGTGACTAGCGGGCCGAACACCGGGGAGCTGTTTTTT. As protein: CASSPLPVTSGPNTGELFF. The chain is built from TRBV18 and TRBJ2-2, with 10 bases fitting TRBD2. Germline CDR1 reads KGHSH; CDR2 reads LQKENI. The CDR3 totals 19 residues. With V trimmed by 1 base and J by 0 bases, 8 bases remained unmatched.

The CDR3 DNA reads as TGTGCCAGCAGCTCTCAGACAATACGATTGGACGAGCAGTACTTC. This translates into CASSSQTIRLDEQYF. J is TRBJ2-7 and V is TRBV7-2; no clear D. CDR1 is SGHTA, CDR2 FQGNSA, per germline. Trimming took 4 bases from V and 5 from J, leaving 18 bases between them. This CDR3 has 15 amino acids.

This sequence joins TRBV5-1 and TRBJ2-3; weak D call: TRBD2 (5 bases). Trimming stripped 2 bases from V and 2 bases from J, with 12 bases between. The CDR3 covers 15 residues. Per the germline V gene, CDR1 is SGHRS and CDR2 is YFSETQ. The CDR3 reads CASSLPNLATDTQYF. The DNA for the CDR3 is TGCGCCAGCAGCTTACCCAACCTAGCCACAGATACGCAGTATTTT.

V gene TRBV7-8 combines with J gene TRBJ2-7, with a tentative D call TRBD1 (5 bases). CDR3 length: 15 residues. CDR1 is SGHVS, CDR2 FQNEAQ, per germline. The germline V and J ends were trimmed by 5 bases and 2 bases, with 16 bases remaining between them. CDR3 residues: CASSRDRHTTYEQYF. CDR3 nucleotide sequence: TGTGCCAGCAGCCGCGACAGACACACTACCTACGAGCAGTACTTC.

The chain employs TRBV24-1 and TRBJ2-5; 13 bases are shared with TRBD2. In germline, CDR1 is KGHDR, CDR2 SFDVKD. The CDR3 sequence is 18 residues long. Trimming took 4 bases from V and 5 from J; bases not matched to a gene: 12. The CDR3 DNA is TGTGCCACCAGTGACCAGGGGCCAGGACTAGCGGGAGTGGAGACCCAGTACTTC. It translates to CATSDQGPGLAGVETQYF.

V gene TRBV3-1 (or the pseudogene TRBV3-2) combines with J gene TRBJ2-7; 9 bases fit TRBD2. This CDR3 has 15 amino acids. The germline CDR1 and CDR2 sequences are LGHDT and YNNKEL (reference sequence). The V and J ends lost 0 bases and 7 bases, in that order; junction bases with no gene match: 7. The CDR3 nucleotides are TGTGCCAGCAGCCAAGAAGGCGGGAGGGTGCGGGAGCAGTACTTC. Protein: CASSQEGGRVREQYF.

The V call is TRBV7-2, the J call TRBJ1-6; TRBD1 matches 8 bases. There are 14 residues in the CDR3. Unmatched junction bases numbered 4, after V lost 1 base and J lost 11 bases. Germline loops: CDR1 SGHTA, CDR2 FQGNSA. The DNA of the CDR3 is TGTGCCAGCAGCTTAGGGGACAGGTTGACACCCCTCCACTTT. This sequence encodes CASSLGDRLTPLHF. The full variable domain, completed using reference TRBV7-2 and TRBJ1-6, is GAGVSQSPSNKVTEKGKDVELRCDPISGHTALYWYRQSLGQGLEFLIYFQGNSAPDKSGLPSDRFSAERTGGSVSTLTIQRTQQEDSAVYLCASSLGDRLTPLHFGNGTRLTVT.

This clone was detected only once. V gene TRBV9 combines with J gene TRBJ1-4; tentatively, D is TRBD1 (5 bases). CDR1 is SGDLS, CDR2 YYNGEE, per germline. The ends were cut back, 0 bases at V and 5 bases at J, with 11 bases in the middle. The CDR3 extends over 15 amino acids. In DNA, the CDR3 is TGTGCCAGCAGCGTAGCCGCCAGACAGAATGAAAAACTGTTTTTT. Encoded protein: CASSVAARQNEKLFF. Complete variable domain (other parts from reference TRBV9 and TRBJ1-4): DSGVTQTPKHLITATGQRVTLRCSPRSGDLSVYWYQQSLDQGLQFLIQYYNGEERAKGNILERFSAQQFPDLHSELNLSSLELGDSALYFCASSVAARQNEKLFFGSGTQLSVL.

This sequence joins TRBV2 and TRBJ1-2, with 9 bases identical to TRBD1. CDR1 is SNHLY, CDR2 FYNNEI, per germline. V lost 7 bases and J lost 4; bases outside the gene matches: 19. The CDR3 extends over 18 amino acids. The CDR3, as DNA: TGTGCCAGCACCTTCGCCCCCGCGGGACAGGGTGGGGGCTATGGCTACACCTTC. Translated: CASTFAPAGQGGGYGYTF.

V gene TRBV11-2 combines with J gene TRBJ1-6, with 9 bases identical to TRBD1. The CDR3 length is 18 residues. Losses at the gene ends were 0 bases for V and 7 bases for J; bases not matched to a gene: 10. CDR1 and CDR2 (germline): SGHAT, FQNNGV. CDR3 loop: CASSLDISDRGWNSPLHF. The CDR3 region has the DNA TGTGCCAGCAGCTTAGACATCTCGGACAGGGGTTGGAATTCACCCCTCCACTTT.

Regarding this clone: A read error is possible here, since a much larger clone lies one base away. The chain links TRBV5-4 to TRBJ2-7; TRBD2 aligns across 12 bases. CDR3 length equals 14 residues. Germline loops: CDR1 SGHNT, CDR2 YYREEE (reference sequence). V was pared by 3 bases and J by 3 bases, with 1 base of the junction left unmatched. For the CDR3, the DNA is TGTGCCAGCAGCTCGACTAGCGGGAGCTACGAGCAGTACTTC. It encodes CASSSTSGSYEQYF.

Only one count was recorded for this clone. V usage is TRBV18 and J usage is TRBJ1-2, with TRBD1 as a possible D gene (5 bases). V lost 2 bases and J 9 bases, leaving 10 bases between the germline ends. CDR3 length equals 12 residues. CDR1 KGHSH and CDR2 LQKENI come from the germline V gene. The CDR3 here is CASSPGAGRYTF. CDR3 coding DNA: TGTGCCAGCTCACCAGGGGCGGGGCGCTACACCTTC.